Below are 17 T cell receptor beta chains sequenced from a single sample in a study of Graves' ophthalmopathy and Graves' hyperthyroidism. From RNA, the CDR3 regions of TCR beta chains were amplified and sequenced. A first-round RT-PCR used HTBI primers, followed by a second-round multiplex PCR. TCRdb re-derived calls from the multiplex PCR reads in MiXCR, one entry per CDR3 protein. The sample shows about half a million distinct CDR3 sequences, approximately 15% of them seen only once. Sequenced sample: blood. All receptors come from a woman between 25 and 40 years old with Graves' ophthalmopathy.

This clonotype was observed at least ten times. The rearrangement joins TRBV11-2 to TRBJ1-2; 8 bases align to TRBD1. The trim removed 4 bases at V and 6 bases at J, leaving 7 bases unmatched. Germline lookup yields CDR1 SGHAT and CDR2 FQNNGV. This CDR3 region has 14 residues. The chain's CDR3 is CASSSVRGLHGYTF. The CDR3 bases are TGTGCCAGCAGCTCGGTCAGGGGGCTTCATGGCTACACCTTC.

In its sample, this clonotype was seen many times. The chain carries TRBV7-9 and TRBJ1-1; D possibly corresponds to TRBD1 (5 bases). In germline, CDR1 is SEHNR, CDR2 FQNEAQ (reference sequence). This CDR3 is built from 14 residues. Trimming removed 4 bases at V and 7 bases at J, with 16 bases between. CDR3 nucleotides: TGTGCCAGCAGCTCGGACACTGCTAAATATGAAGCTTTCTTT. This encodes CASSSDTAKYEAFF.

The chain uses TRBV28 and TRBJ2-7, with TRBD2 matching over 14 bases. CDR3 size: 15 residues. Germline V gene lookup returns CDR1 MDHEN and CDR2 SYDVKM. V shed 4 bases, J shed 7 bases, and the junction held 6 bases outside the gene matches. The CDR3: CASSYGLAGGEEQYF. The CDR3 nucleotides are TGTGCCAGCAGTTACGGACTAGCGGGAGGTGAAGAGCAGTACTTC.

At least ten counts were recorded for this clonotype. The rearrangement uses TRBV11-2 and TRBJ2-7, with TRBD1 matching over 7 bases. Germline CDR1 SGHAT, CDR2 FQNNGV. This CDR3 spans 15 amino acids. The J segment lost 3 bases and the V segment lost 5 bases, leaving 10 bases of the junction unmatched. CDR3 in DNA: TGTGCCAGCAGCCAAGCCCACGGGACAGTCTACGAGCAGTACTTC. Translated, it gives CASSQAHGTVYEQYF.

In its sample, this clonotype was seen many times. The chain recombines TRBV6-6 with TRBJ2-7; tentatively, D is TRBD1 (6 bases). V was cut by 6 bases and J by 1 base, with 13 bases left in between. Germline CDR1 and CDR2: MNHNY and SVGAGI (reference sequence). The CDR3 has 14 amino acids. CDR3 bases: TGTGCCAGCAGACTCAGGGACACGTCCTACGAGCAGTACTTC. Protein: CASRLRDTSYEQYF.

The chain couples TRBV5-1 to TRBJ2-2; possibly TRBD1 for D (5 bases). This CDR3 region has 14 residues. With 6 bases removed from V and 2 bases from J, the gap between germline ends came to 11 bases. Germline assignment: CDR1 SGHRS and CDR2 YFSETQ. In DNA, the CDR3 is TGCGCCAGCACTCAGACAGCAAACACCGGGGAGCTGTTTTTT. It translates to CASTQTANTGELFF.

Worth noting for this clonotype: A much larger clonotype is one base distant, so this may be a read error. DNA for the CDR3: TGCGCCAGCAGTGACGGTAGCGGGGTGCAAGAGACCCAGGACTTC. As protein: CASSDGSGVQETQDF. V is TRBV10-1 and J is TRBJ2-5; 8 bases are shared with TRBD2. The CDR3 consists of 15 residues. Germline CDR1 WNHNN, CDR2 SYGVQD (reference sequence).

This clonotype has at least ten counts. The chain carries TRBV15 and TRBJ1-1; no definite D call. Between the trimmed V and J ends, which lost 2 bases and 1 base, there was a span of 5 bases. CDR3 length equals 13 residues. The germline V gene has CDR1 LNHNV and CDR2 YYDKDF (reference sequence). CDR3 loop: CATSRQSNTEAFF. CDR3 nucleotides: TGTGCCACCAGCAGACAGTCGAACACTGAAGCTTTCTTT.

This clonotype was counted ten times or more. The gene calls are TRBV6-1 and TRBJ1-2; 8 positions match TRBD1. The CDR3 spans 14 residues. After removal of 2 bases from V and 5 bases from J, the junction contained 4 bases not matched to a gene. The germline V gene encodes CDR1 MNHNS and CDR2 SASEGT. The CDR3 DNA reads TGTGCCAGCAGTGAACAGGGGGCCTGGTATGGCTACACCTTC. Translated: CASSEQGAWYGYTF.

This clonotype has only a few counts. V gene TRBV11-2 combines with J gene TRBJ2-2; D possibly corresponds to TRBD2 (7 bases). The CDR3 totals 16 residues. Trimming took off 5 bases at V and 4 bases at J, with 17 bases between the two ends. Germline CDR1 and CDR2: SGHAT and FQNNGV. The CDR3 loop is CASSPPGGRVTGELFF. The CDR3 DNA reads TGTGCCAGCAGCCCCCCCGGGGGGCGCGTCACCGGGGAGCTGTTTTTT.

About this clonotype: This could be a read error, since a much larger clone is one nucleotide away. The genes are TRBV7-2 and TRBJ2-7; D is undetermined. The CDR3 sequence is 12 residues long. CDR1 is SGHTA, CDR2 FQGNSA, per germline. CDR3 coding DNA: TGTGTCAGCAGCCTAATCCGATACGAGCAGTACTTC. This codes for CVSSLIRYEQYF. Using reference TRBV7-2 and TRBJ2-7 for the parts outside the CDR3, the full variable domain is GAGVSQSPSNKVTEKGKDVELRCDPISGHTALYWYRQSLGQGLEFLIYFQGNSAPDKSGLPSDRFSAERTGGSVSTLTIQRTQQEDSAVYLCVSSLIRYEQYFGPGTRLTVT.

This clonotype was seen repeatedly, ten times or more. The V call is TRBV7-3, the J call TRBJ2-5; 11 nucleotides match TRBD2. V shed 3 bases and J 1 base; nucleotides not matched to a gene: 4. The length of the CDR3 is 16 residues. Germline CDR1 and CDR2: SGHTA and FQGTGA. In DNA form, the CDR3 reads TGTGCCAGCAGCTTCACGGGACTAGCGGCCCAAGAGACCCAGTACTTC. This encodes CASSFTGLAAQETQYF.

This clonotype was counted ten times or more. The J gene is TRBJ2-3, the V gene TRBV28, with TRBD1 as a possible D gene (5 bases). There are 14 residues in the CDR3. Germline loops: CDR1 MDHEN, CDR2 SYDVKM. V lost 11 bases to trimming and J lost 3 bases, with 18 bases between them. This chain's CDR3 is CACLDSFTTDTQYF. DNA of the CDR3: TGTGCCTGCCTAGACAGTTTTACGACAGATACGCAGTATTTT. Variable domain in full (rest from reference TRBV28 and TRBJ2-3): DVKVTQSSRYLVKRTGEKVFLECVQDMDHENMFWYRQDPGLGLRLIYFSYDVKMKEKGDIPEGYSVSREKKERFSLILESASTNQTSMYLCACLDSFTTDTQYFGPGTRLTVL.

A word on this clonotype: A much larger clone differs from this one at a single base, so this may be a read error. The chain is built from TRBV19 and TRBJ1-1; TRBD1 agrees at 11 bases. The CDR3 is made up of 14 amino acids. The germline CDR1 and CDR2 sequences are LNHDA and SQIVND (reference sequence). The ends lost 5 bases at V and 7 bases at J; junction bases unmatched: 6. CDR3 loop: CASSLWGTGGEAFF. The CDR3 region has the DNA TGTGCCAGTAGTTTGTGGGGGACAGGGGGTGAAGCTTTCTTT. The variable domain in full, completed from reference TRBV19 and TRBJ1-1, reads DGGITQSPKYLFRKEGQNVTLSCEQNLNHDAMYWYRQDPGQGLRLIYYSQIVNDFQKGDIAEGYSVSREKKESFPLTVTSAQKNPTAFYLCASSLWGTGGEAFFGQGTRLTVV.

In this sample, this clonotype turned up many times. The V call is TRBV6-5, the J call TRBJ1-2, with TRBD1 identical over 7 bases. The CDR3 extends over 17 amino acids. The V segment lost 0 bases and the J segment 5 bases; nucleotides outside the gene matches: 12. The germline CDR1 and CDR2 sequences are MNHEY and SVGAGI. The CDR3 coding sequence is TGTGCCAGCAGTTACTCGGGACAGAACCCCCTCCTTTATGGCTACACCTTC. This gives the protein CASSYSGQNPLLYGYTF.

This clonotype was seen at least ten times. The V call is TRBV20-1, the J call TRBJ2-7, with 11 bases lining up with TRBD2. V trimming: 5 bases; J trimming: 1 base; junction bases outside the gene matches: 4. The CDR3 consists of 14 residues. CDR1 is DFQATT and CDR2 is SNEGSKA in the germline V gene (reference sequence). DNA for the CDR3: TGCAGTGCTCAGAGGACTAGCGGGTCCTACGAGCAGTACTTC. This translates into CSAQRTSGSYEQYF.

The chain couples TRBV5-1 to TRBJ2-5, with unresolved D. The germline V gene has CDR1 SGHRS and CDR2 YFSETQ. V lost 5 bases to trimming and J lost 5 bases, with 19 bases between them. This CDR3 region has 15 residues. DNA for the CDR3: TGCGCCAGCAGTAGGAAGGAAGTCGTGTCTGAGACCCAGTACTTC. It translates to CASSRKEVVSETQYF.